The clone carrying this TCR beta chain has a handful of counts. The source of the sample is a study of blood T cell repertoires in COVID-19. In the study overall: The samples span acute and convalescent COVID-19 from the United States, Italy and Spain. PBMCs, B-cell-depleted T cells, or T cells provided the cDNA or gDNA that made up the material.

Original handling: Reference gene primer amplification in the assay estimated nucleated cell counts. The data were produced by immunoSEQ multiplex PCR, yet TCRdb's version contains in-frame clones alone and is incomplete. V and J calls and clone size are copied from that table; D and trimming were computed from the DNA. The sample lists over 250,000 clones, nearly 90% seen once, with under 2.5% in the top ten. Participant reports of clinical history set cohort assignment. CDR1 is SGDLS and CDR2 is YYNGEE in the germline V gene. Trimming cost V 2 bases and J 5 bases; bases outside gene matches: 5. The CDR3 loop spans 15 amino acids.

The sequenced sample was PBMCs or T cells enriched from blood (not recorded which). The chain links TRBV9 to TRBJ1-4, with 8 bases aligning to TRBD1. The clonotype originates from a woman in her sixties or seventies who had recovered from COVID-19. The CDR3 DNA sequence: TGTGCCAGCAGCGTTTCAGGGGGCCTGAATGAAAAACTGTTTTTT. It translates to CASSVSGGLNEKLFF. Together with reference TRBV9 and TRBJ1-4, the CDR3 gives the full variable domain: DSGVTQTPKHLITATGQRVTLRCSPRSGDLSVYWYQQSLDQGLQFLIQYYNGEERAKGNILERFSAQQFPDLHSELNLSSLELGDSALYFCASSVSGGLNEKLFFGSGTQLSVL.